This T cell receptor beta chain was retrieved from a study of blood T cell repertoires in COVID-19. In the study overall: Acute and convalescent COVID-19 samples came from the United States, Italy and Spain. From T cells, B-cell-depleted T cells, or PBMCs came the material, which was cDNA or gDNA.

As processed by the authors: The authors estimated nucleated cell counts from reference gene primer amplification. Clones were sequenced by immunoSEQ multiplex PCR, and TCRdb holds only the in-frame ones, with some missing. V, J and clone size were drawn from that table, and D and trimming were deduced from the DNA. The top ten hold about 11% of the sample, which has hundreds of thousands of clones, more than 70% seen once. The sequencing input was peripheral blood. This clonotype was sampled from a woman in her twenties or thirties with COVID-19, enrolled during active disease.

In nucleotides, the CDR3 is TGCAGTGCTAGTCGGGGCGGGAAAACCTTC. Protein product: CSASRGGKTF. The rearrangement uses TRBV20-1 and TRBJ1-2; D is possibly TRBD1 (5 bases). With 3 bases removed from V and 14 bases from J, the gap between germline ends came to 13 bases. Per the germline V gene, CDR1 is DFQATT and CDR2 is SNEGSKA (reference sequence). The CDR3 loop spans 10 amino acids.